This T cell receptor beta chain was documented in a study of CXCR3-negative and CXCR3-positive naive CD8 T cells. Study results and limitations: Whereas both naive subsets had comparably high diversity, memory CD8+ cells had much lower diversity. Surface CD5 was comparable between naive subsets; TCR strength was inferred from TRB CDR3 properties.

CDR3 length equals 18 residues. CDR1 is SGDLS and CDR2 is YYNGEE in the germline V gene. UMI-tagged TRB cDNA libraries were built via 5' RACE. Each CDR3 protein gets one entry in TCRdb, which reprocessed the 5' RACE reads and gives no DNA. The data show over 55,000 distinct CDR3 sequences, and the top ten clones hold about a quarter. At a few hundred thousand cells each, triplicate sorts were carried out for each CD8+ T cell subset. A remark on this clonotype: The antigen is unknown.

The sequence derives from a human donor in good health. Some clones in this sample may be carry-over from other donors' samples. Sequencing used memory CD8+ T cells from blood. The J gene is TRBJ1-2, the V gene TRBV9. This chain's CDR3 is CASSSRPGPVPWGYGYTF.